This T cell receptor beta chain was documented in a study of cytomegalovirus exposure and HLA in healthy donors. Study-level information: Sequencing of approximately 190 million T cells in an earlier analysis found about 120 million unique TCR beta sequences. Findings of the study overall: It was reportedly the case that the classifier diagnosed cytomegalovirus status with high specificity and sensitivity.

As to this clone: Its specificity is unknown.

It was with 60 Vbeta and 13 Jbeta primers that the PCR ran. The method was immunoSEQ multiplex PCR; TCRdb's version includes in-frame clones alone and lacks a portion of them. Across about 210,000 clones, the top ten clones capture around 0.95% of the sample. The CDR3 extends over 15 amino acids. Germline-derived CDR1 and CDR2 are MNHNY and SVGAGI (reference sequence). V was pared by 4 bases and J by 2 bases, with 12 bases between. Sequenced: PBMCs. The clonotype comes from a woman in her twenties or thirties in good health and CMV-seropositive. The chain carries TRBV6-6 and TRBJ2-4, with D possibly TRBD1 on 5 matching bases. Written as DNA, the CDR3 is TGTGCCAGCAGTTGGGAAGGGGAACCCAAAAACATTCAGTACTTC. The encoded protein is CASSWEGEPKNIQYF.